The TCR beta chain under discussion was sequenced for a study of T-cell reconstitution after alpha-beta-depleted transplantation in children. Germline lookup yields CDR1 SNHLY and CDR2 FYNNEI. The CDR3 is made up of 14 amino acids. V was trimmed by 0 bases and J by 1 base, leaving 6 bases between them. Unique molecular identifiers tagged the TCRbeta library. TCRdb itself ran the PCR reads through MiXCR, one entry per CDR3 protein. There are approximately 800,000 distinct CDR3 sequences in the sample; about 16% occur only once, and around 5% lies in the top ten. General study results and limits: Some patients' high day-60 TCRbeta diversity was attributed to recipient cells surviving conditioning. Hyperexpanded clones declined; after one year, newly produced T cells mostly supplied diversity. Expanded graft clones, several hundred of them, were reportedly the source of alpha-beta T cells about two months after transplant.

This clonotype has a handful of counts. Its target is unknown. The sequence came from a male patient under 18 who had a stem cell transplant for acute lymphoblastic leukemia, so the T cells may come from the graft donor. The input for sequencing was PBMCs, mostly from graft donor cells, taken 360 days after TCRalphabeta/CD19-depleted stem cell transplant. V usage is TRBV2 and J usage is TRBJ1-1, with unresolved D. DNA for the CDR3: TGTGCCAGCAGTGAAGCACTGACGAACACTGAAGCTTTCTTT. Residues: CASSEALTNTEAFF.